This T cell receptor (beta chain) originates from a study of radiotherapy plus CTLA-4 blockade in lung cancer. Germline V gene lookup returns CDR1 SEHNR and CDR2 FQNEAQ (reference sequence). V lost 2 bases and J lost 5; bases outside the gene matches: 6. This CDR3 comprises 16 residues. Sequencing was performed with immunoSEQ multiplex PCR; in TCRdb, only in-frame clones are kept and a portion is missing. The sample has some 27,000 clones, around four fifths seen once; the top ten hold 20% to 30%. This receptor was obtained from a human donor with non-small cell lung cancer that progressed on radiotherapy plus ipilimumab. The V call is TRBV7-9, the J call TRBJ2-2; TRBD2 matches 9 bases. The sample in question was peripheral blood, obtained from a patient treated with radiotherapy plus ipilimumab. The CDR3 spells CASSLWVAGVTGELFF. CDR3 DNA: TGTGCCAGCAGCTTATGGGTAGCGGGGGTGACCGGGGAGCTGTTTTTT.